These 2 T cell receptor beta chains came from one sample sequenced in a study of cytomegalovirus exposure and HLA in healthy donors (dated by TCRdb to about 2017). Library preparation used the immunoSEQ multiplex PCR assay. For the multiplex PCR, a mixture combining 60 forward primers for TCR Vbeta segments and 13 reverse primers for TCR Jbeta segments was used. Entries here come from immuneACCESS through TCRdb and include only in-frame sequences with V and J called. Some clones fail to appear in such tables; in the studies checked, an unresolved V gene covers under half of the shortfall, and the cause of the remainder is unknown. The sample table lists 150,000 to 200,000 clones, about an eighth of them with a count of one. The leading ten clones occupy roughly 7.7% of the sample. Sequences were obtained from PBMCs. These receptors all stem from a man aged 45-60 years in good health and CMV-seropositive.

CDR3 coding DNA: TGCAGCGTTGTAGGGGCTGAAGCTTTCTTT. This sequence encodes CSVVGAEAFF. The V gene is TRBV29-1, the J gene TRBJ1-1; possible D gene TRBD1, 5 bases. The CDR3 is made up of 10 amino acids. Trimming shortened V by 4 bases and J by 6 bases, and 6 bases separated the two germline ends. CDR1 is SQVTM, CDR2 ANQGSEA, per germline.

In this sample, this clone turned up a few times. The rearrangement links TRBV30 to TRBJ1-1; D not resolved. Germline-derived CDR1 and CDR2 are GTSNPN and SVGIG (reference sequence). The CDR3 runs to 11 residues. V lost 5 bases to trimming and J lost 13 bases, with 17 bases between them. CDR3: CAWGGMGLLFF. For the CDR3, the DNA is TGTGCCTGGGGAGGTATGGGTCTTCTTTTCTTT.